This note documents a single TCR beta chain sequence. Its antigen is not known. This record belongs to a study of graft-versus-host responses after intestinal transplantation. Whole-study results and caveats: Some GvH clones appeared in ileal mucosa or blood before recipient bone marrow.

Clones were sequenced by immunoSEQ multiplex PCR, and TCRdb holds only the in-frame ones, with some missing. The profile shows 7,300 or so clones, over 75% of them singletons. CDR1 is DFQATT, CDR2 SNEGSKA, per germline (reference sequence). Trimming took 1 base from V and 15 from J, leaving 13 bases between them. This CDR3 is built from 11 residues. This chain uses TRBV20-1 with TRBJ2-1, with D uncertain. This clonotype originated in a human patient who received an intestinal transplant, so some T cells may come from the graft donor. Specimen: PBMCs, collected roughly 89 days after transplant. CDR3 in amino acids: CSARVPPVSFF. Here the CDR3 DNA reads TGCAGTGCTAGAGTCCCCCCGGTTTCGTTCTTC.